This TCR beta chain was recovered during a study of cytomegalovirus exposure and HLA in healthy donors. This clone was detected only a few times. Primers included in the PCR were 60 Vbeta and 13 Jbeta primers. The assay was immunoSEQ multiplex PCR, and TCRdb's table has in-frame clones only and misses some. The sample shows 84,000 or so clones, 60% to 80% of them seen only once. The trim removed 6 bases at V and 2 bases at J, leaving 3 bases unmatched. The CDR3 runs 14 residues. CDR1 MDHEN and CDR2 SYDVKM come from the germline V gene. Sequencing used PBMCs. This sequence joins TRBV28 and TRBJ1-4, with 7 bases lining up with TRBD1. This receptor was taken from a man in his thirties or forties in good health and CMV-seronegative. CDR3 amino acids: CASSTGDTNEKLFF. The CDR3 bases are TGTGCCAGCAGCACAGGGGATACTAATGAAAAACTGTTTTTT.